The rows below give T cell receptor beta chains drawn from one sample of a study of T cell responses to AZD1222 COVID-19 vaccine. Sequenced by immunoSEQ multiplex PCR; TCRdb stores in-frame clones only, minus some. The table has roughly 140,000 clones, 94% seen once. The specimen comprised peripheral blood, sampled on day 0 of AZD1222 vaccination. All receptors come from an adult in good health. Each CDR3 is given with its conserved first and last residue. D genes are given only for firm matches. Some rows mark clone size as missing; the rest say once, few, many or name a class of expanded clone.

abundance: NA; j_gene: TRBJ2-4; v_gene: TRBV28; d_gene: TRBD2; CDR3aa: CASRPGGVKPKTGPGGKAKNIQYF; CDR3nt: TGTGCCAGCAGACCCGGGGGGGTAAAGCCAAAAACAGGTCCCGGGGGTAAAGCCAAAAACATTCAGTACTTC
abundance: NA; j_gene: TRBJ2-1; v_gene: TRBV7-2; d_gene: NA; CDR3aa: CASNPILRGGEQFF; CDR3nt: TGTGCCAGCAACCCCATCCTAAGGGGCGGTGAGCAGTTCTTC
abundance: NA; j_gene: TRBJ2-5; v_gene: TRBV9; d_gene: TRBD2; CDR3aa: CASTAGGFDETQYF; CDR3nt: TGTGCCAGCACCGCGGGGGGCTTCGATGAGACCCAGTACTTC
abundance: NA; j_gene: TRBJ1-5; v_gene: TRBV7-8; d_gene: NA; CDR3aa: CASSLASVGNQPQHF; CDR3nt: TGTGCCAGCAGCTTAGCGTCGGTGGGCAATCAGCCCCAGCATTTT
abundance: once; j_gene: TRBJ2-1; v_gene: TRBV12-5; d_gene: NA; CDR3aa: CASGLVLTGTSYNEQFF; CDR3nt: TGTGCTAGTGGTTTGGTACTGACAGGAACCTCCTACAATGAGCAGTTCTTC
abundance: NA; j_gene: TRBJ1-4; v_gene: TRBV5-1; d_gene: NA; CDR3aa: CASSYEATTNEKLFF; CDR3nt: TGCGCCAGCAGCTACGAGGCAACAACTAATGAAAAACTGTTTTTT
abundance: NA; j_gene: TRBJ2-2; v_gene: TRBV5-1; d_gene: NA; CDR3aa: CASSWGTSNTGELFF; CDR3nt: TGCGCCAGCAGCTGGGGGACCTCGAACACCGGGGAGCTGTTTTTT
abundance: NA; j_gene: TRBJ2-5; v_gene: TRBV2; d_gene: TRBD2; CDR3aa: CASSAGTSAHQETQYF; CDR3nt: TGTGCCAGCAGCGCCGGGACTAGCGCACACCAAGAGACCCAGTACTTC
abundance: NA; j_gene: TRBJ2-1; v_gene: TRBV15; d_gene: TRBD2; CDR3aa: CATSRPIWAGGNEQFF; CDR3nt: TGTGCCACCAGCAGACCTATCTGGGCGGGAGGCAATGAGCAGTTCTTC
abundance: NA; j_gene: TRBJ2-1; v_gene: TRBV4-3; d_gene: NA; CDR3aa: CASSQPSPGSYNEQFF; CDR3nt: TGCGCCAGCAGCCAACCCTCTCCAGGCTCCTACAATGAGCAGTTCTTC
abundance: NA; j_gene: TRBJ1-2; v_gene: TRBV7-9; d_gene: TRBD1; CDR3aa: CASSSRDRVNNGYTF; CDR3nt: TGTGCCAGCAGCTCCCGGGACAGGGTTAATAATGGCTACACCTTC
abundance: NA; j_gene: TRBJ1-2; v_gene: TRBV18; d_gene: NA; CDR3aa: CASSQGLGYGYTF; CDR3nt: TGTGCCAGCTCACAAGGGTTGGGCTATGGCTACACCTTC
abundance: NA; j_gene: TRBJ1-3; v_gene: TRBV6-5; d_gene: NA; CDR3aa: CASTFLQGTGNTIYF; CDR3nt: TGTGCCAGCACCTTCTTACAGGGAACTGGAAACACCATATATTTT
abundance: NA; j_gene: TRBJ2-1; v_gene: TRBV9; d_gene: TRBD2; CDR3aa: CASSVEGGKYNEQFF; CDR3nt: TGTGCCAGCAGCGTAGAGGGAGGGAAATACAATGAGCAGTTCTTC
abundance: NA; j_gene: TRBJ2-6; v_gene: TRBV30; d_gene: TRBD2; CDR3aa: CAWSRLAGEAGANVLTF; CDR3nt: TGTGCCTGGAGCAGACTAGCGGGAGAGGCTGGGGCCAACGTCCTGACTTTC
abundance: NA; j_gene: TRBJ1-2; v_gene: TRBV12-2; d_gene: NA; CDR3aa: CASRRTGPYGYTF; CDR3nt: TGTGCAAGTCGCCGGACAGGTCCCTATGGCTACACCTTC
abundance: NA; j_gene: TRBJ1-5; v_gene: TRBV9; d_gene: NA; CDR3aa: CASSVGPSNQPQHF; CDR3nt: TGTGCCAGCAGCGTTGGTCCCAGCAATCAGCCCCAGCATTTT
abundance: NA; j_gene: TRBJ1-3; v_gene: TRBV18; d_gene: TRBD1; CDR3aa: CASSPVTGVGNTIYF; CDR3nt: TGTGCCAGCTCACCAGTGACAGGGGTTGGAAACACCATATATTTT
abundance: NA; j_gene: TRBJ2-2; v_gene: TRBV7-3; d_gene: NA; CDR3aa: CASSFSLRGELFF; CDR3nt: TGTGCCAGCAGCTTTAGCCTGAGGGGGGAGCTGTTTTTT
abundance: NA; j_gene: TRBJ1-4; v_gene: TRBV15; d_gene: NA; CDR3aa: CATSRGTSGGNEKLFF; CDR3nt: TGTGCCACCTCACGCGGGACATCGGGAGGTAATGAAAAACTGTTTTTT
abundance: once; j_gene: TRBJ2-1; v_gene: TRBV7-9; d_gene: TRBD2; CDR3aa: CASSFVTGGRWSYNEQFF; CDR3nt: TGTGCCAGCAGCTTCGTAACTGGCGGGAGGTGGAGCTACAATGAGCAGTTCTTC
abundance: NA; j_gene: TRBJ1-6; v_gene: TRBV5-1; d_gene: NA; CDR3aa: CASSLSGADSPLHF; CDR3nt: TGCGCCAGCAGCTTGAGCGGGGCGGATTCACCCCTCCACTTT
abundance: NA; j_gene: TRBJ1-1; v_gene: TRBV2; d_gene: NA; CDR3aa: CASRGQSNTEAFF; CDR3nt: TGTGCCAGCAGGGGACAATCGAACACTGAAGCTTTCTTT
abundance: NA; j_gene: TRBJ2-2; v_gene: TRBV5-1; d_gene: NA; CDR3aa: CASSPSPAGNTGELFF; CDR3nt: TGCGCCAGCAGCCCGAGCCCGGCAGGGAACACCGGGGAGCTGTTTTTT
abundance: NA; j_gene: TRBJ1-5; v_gene: TRBV19; d_gene: NA; CDR3aa: CASSIIGNQPQHF; CDR3nt: TGTGCCAGTAGTATAATCGGGAATCAGCCCCAGCATTTT
abundance: NA; j_gene: TRBJ1-1; v_gene: TRBV5-1; d_gene: TRBD1; CDR3aa: CASSVTGGDTEAFF; CDR3nt: TGCGCCAGCAGCGTGACAGGGGGCGACACTGAAGCTTTCTTT
abundance: NA; j_gene: TRBJ2-6; v_gene: TRBV5-8; d_gene: TRBD2; CDR3aa: CASSLGLTSSGANVLTF; CDR3nt: TGTGCCAGCAGTCTGGGACTAACCTCCTCTGGGGCCAACGTCCTGACTTTC